This T cell receptor beta chain appears in the sequencing data of a study of blood T cell repertoires in COVID-19. The germline gives CDR1 SGDLS, CDR2 YYNGEE. The V and J ends lost 0 bases and 6 bases, in that order; junction bases with no gene match: 4. The CDR3 spans 16 residues. Source study methods: The authors estimated nucleated cell counts from reference gene primer amplification. Repertoires were generated with immunoSEQ multiplex PCR, while TCRdb's copy carries only in-frame clones and drops some. The V and J calls and clone size are taken from that table; D and trimming were inferred from the DNA. The data show about 270,000 clones, 86% seen once.

V and J are TRBV9 and TRBJ1-4, with 11 positions matching TRBD1. What was sequenced was peripheral blood. The origin of this receptor is a woman aged 25 to 39 with COVID-19, enrolled during active disease. DNA for the CDR3: TGTGCCAGCAGCGTAGCTCCGGGACAGGGGGATGAAAAACTGTTTTTT. Amino acids: CASSVAPGQGDEKLFF.